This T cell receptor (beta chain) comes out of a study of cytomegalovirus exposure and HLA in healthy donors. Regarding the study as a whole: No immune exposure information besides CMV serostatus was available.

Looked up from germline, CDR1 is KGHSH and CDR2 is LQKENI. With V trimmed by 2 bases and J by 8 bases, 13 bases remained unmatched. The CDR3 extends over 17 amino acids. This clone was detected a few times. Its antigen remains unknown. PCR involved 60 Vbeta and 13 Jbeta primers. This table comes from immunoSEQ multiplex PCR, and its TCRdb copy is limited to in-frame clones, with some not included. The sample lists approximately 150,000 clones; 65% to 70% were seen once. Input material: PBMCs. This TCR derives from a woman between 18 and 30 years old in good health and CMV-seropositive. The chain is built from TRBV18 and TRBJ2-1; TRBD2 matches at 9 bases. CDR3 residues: CASSPLAGVGQRHEQFF. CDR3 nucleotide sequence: TGTGCCAGCTCACCATTAGCGGGAGTGGGACAACGTCATGAGCAGTTCTTC. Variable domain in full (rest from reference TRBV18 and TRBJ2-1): NAGVMQNPRHLVRRRGQEARLRCSPMKGHSHVYWYRQLPEEGLKFMVYLQKENIIDESGMPKERFSAEFPKEGPSILRIQQVVRGDSAAYFCASSPLAGVGQRHEQFFGPGTRLTVL.